These 10 T cell receptor beta chains came from one sample sequenced in a study of T cell responses to AZD1222 COVID-19 vaccine. The protocol was immunoSEQ multiplex PCR, while the TCRdb copy is restricted to in-frame clones and leaves out a portion. The table records approximately 90,000 clones, about 86% of them present only once. Sequencing was performed on peripheral blood, taken on day 0 of AZD1222 vaccination. Receptors were obtained from an adult in good health.

The CDR3 region has the DNA TGTGCCACCCAGAAGAGGGGAGGCTCCTACAATGAGCAGTTCTTC. Its translation is CATQKRGGSYNEQFF. V and J are TRBV24-1 and TRBJ2-1, with D maybe TRBD2 (6 bases). CDR3 length: 15 residues. Germline assignment: CDR1 KGHDR and CDR2 SFDVKD. The V gene lost 9 bases and the J gene lost 0 bases, with 14 bases spanning the gap.

The rearrangement joins TRBV21-1 to TRBJ1-1. TRBV21-1 is a documented pseudogene. The CDR3 contains 13 residues. CDR3 in DNA: TGTGCCAGCAGCATCGGGGCGGAGTTGGAAGCTTTCTTT. Residues: CASSIGAELEAFF.

The chain combines TRBV2 with TRBJ1-5, with no clear D. CDR3 length equals 13 residues. Trimming removed 3 bases from V and 0 bases from J, with 3 bases in between. Germline values: CDR1 SNHLY, CDR2 FYNNEI. CDR3 DNA sequence: TGTGCCAGCAGTGATAATAGCAATCAGCCCCAGCATTTT. It is translated as CASSDNSNQPQHF. Together with reference TRBV2 and TRBJ1-5, the CDR3 gives the full variable domain: EPEVTQTPSHQVTQMGQEVILRCVPISNHLYFYWYRQILGQKVEFLVSFYNNEISEKSEIFDDQFSVERPDGSNFTLKIRSTKLEDSAMYFCASSDNSNQPQHFGDGTRLSIL.

V usage is TRBV7-8 and J usage is TRBJ1-1, with a weak D call TRBD1 (5 bases). Trimming cost V 5 bases and J 4 bases, with 14 bases left between them. CDR3 length equals 14 residues. The germline CDR1 and CDR2 sequences are SGHVS and FQNEAQ. The CDR3 nucleotides read TGTGCCAGCAGCCTAAGCGGGGGTGCCACTGAAGCTTTCTTT. Its protein product is CASSLSGGATEAFF.

The chain joins TRBV15 to TRBJ1-5; D uncertain. CDR3 length: 14 residues. The V end lost 0 bases, the J end lost 6 bases, and 9 bases lay between the germline ends. From germline, CDR1 is LNHNV and CDR2 YYDKDF (reference sequence). The CDR3 DNA reads as TGTGCCACCAGCAGAGAATATAGGCCTCAGCCCCAGCATTTT. This codes for CATSREYRPQPQHF.

The gene calls are TRBV7-9 and TRBJ2-5; D remains unclear. This CDR3 is built from 14 residues. The V and J ends lost 2 bases and 5 bases respectively, with 12 bases between them. Per germline, CDR1 SEHNR and CDR2 FQNEAQ (reference sequence). For the CDR3, the DNA is TGTGCCAGCAGCTTATTGGATCTTGGGGAGACCCAGTACTTC. Translation: CASSLLDLGETQYF.

This clone is termed medium-sized. The chain combines TRBV4-2 with TRBJ2-7; D possibly corresponds to TRBD1 (6 bases). Germline CDR1 reads LGHNA; CDR2 reads YNFKEQ. V was trimmed by 0 bases and J by 6 bases, leaving 12 bases between them. CDR3 length: 14 residues. CDR3 sequence: CASSQDRGGPEQYF. The CDR3 DNA reads TGTGCCAGCAGCCAAGACAGGGGCGGGCCCGAGCAGTACTTC.

The table lists this clone with a count of one. The chain combines TRBV9 with TRBJ2-4; possibly TRBD2 for D (5 bases). This CDR3 has 15 residues. In germline, CDR1 is SGDLS, CDR2 YYNGEE. V dropped 4 bases and J dropped 8 bases, with 19 bases sitting between them. The CDR3 region is CASSSHRSLGDIQYF. The CDR3 DNA follows: TGTGCCAGCAGCTCACATCGGTCCCTGGGAGACATTCAGTACTTC. The full variable domain, its missing parts supplied by reference TRBV9 and TRBJ2-4, is DSGVTQTPKHLITATGQRVTLRCSPRSGDLSVYWYQQSLDQGLQFLIQYYNGEERAKGNILERFSAQQFPDLHSELNLSSLELGDSALYFCASSSHRSLGDIQYFGAGTRLSVL.

The chain combines TRBV10-3 with TRBJ2-7, with 9 bases matching TRBD2. Per germline, CDR1 ENHRY and CDR2 SYGVKD. V trimming: 0 bases; J trimming: 5 bases; junction bases outside the gene matches: 8. The CDR3 has 16 residues. The CDR3 coding sequence is TGTGCCATCAGTGAGTCTTTTAGCGGGAGATCCCACGAGCAGTACTTC. Its protein product is CAISESFSGRSHEQYF.

The V call is TRBV4-1, the J call TRBJ2-1; 10 bases are a match to TRBD2. Germline CDR1 MGHRA, CDR2 YSYEKL. The CDR3 totals 16 residues. Trimming at V came to 1 base and at J to 4 bases, leaving 4 bases not matched to a gene. The CDR3 loop reads CASSQGVAGGYNEQFF. The DNA for the CDR3 is TGCGCCAGCAGCCAAGGGGTAGCGGGAGGATACAATGAGCAGTTCTTC.